The present T cell receptor (beta chain) was sequenced within a study of T cell responses to AZD1222 COVID-19 vaccine (dated by TCRdb to 2020 to 2023). With respect to the entire study: TCR sequencing covered 233 trial participants: about 210 given two doses of AZD1222 and 26 given two doses of MenACWY control vaccine. Trial participants were enrolled by age into 18-55, 56-69 and 70-plus year subgroups, with around 150, 28 and 57 TCR-sequenced participants respectively. The investigation overall reported the following: The 56-69-year group was small, and its depth increase did not reach significance, likely because of low power. After two AZD1222 doses, both the breadth and the depth of spike-specific TCRs were significantly higher than at day 0 and than in MenACWY recipients. Participants were mostly white British and included more females than males, and it was suggested by the authors that clonal diversity may have been underestimated. Conclusions about previously exposed vaccinees are limited, since just a handful of AZD1222 recipients were seropositive for SARS-CoV-2 at baseline. Reportedly, almost half of the unique spike-specific TCRs recognized epitopes lying outside the regions that are mutated in the B.1.351 and B.1.1.7 variants. Because no day 14 peak-response samples were available, the repertoires could be characterized only after the peak T cell response. CD4 TCRs associated with the vaccine covered the entire spike protein, and the dominant responses were in regions 160-218 and 743-854.

The CDR3 regions of human TCRbeta chains were subjected to immunosequencing. On the study's bioinformatics: TCRs in the repertoires were matched against a reference library of SARS-CoV-2-specific TCRs that had been generated with the MIRA antigen-specificity platform. Breadth meant the fraction of unique TCRs that were SARS-CoV-2-associated, whereas depth meant the fraction of total T cells that were SARS-CoV-2-associated. Using the MIRA data, each spike-specific TCR was mapped to the spike region that the TCR reacts to and placed in a CD4 or CD8 class. Log10-transformed breadth and depth values were compared by one-way ANOVA with Sidak's multiple comparisons tests. TCRdb carries this immuneACCESS record with in-frame sequences only. Its versions omit some clonotypes, under half of them owing to an unresolved V gene in the studies checked, with the rest unexplained. That table supplies the V and J calls and clone size; D and trimming were determined from the DNA. This sample holds about 81,000 clones; around nine tenths were observed only once. The ten largest clonotypes hold roughly 11% of the sample.

This specimen's time point label, per the study, means: about 28 days (+/-7) after the second vaccine dose. AZD1222 recipients with second doses at about 4 weeks or about 12 weeks were pooled, because spike-specific TCR depth and breadth did not differ between schedules. The vaccinee samples were drawn from two UK trials, COV001 and COV002, one of which was a single-blind randomized controlled phase 2/3 trial testing AZD1222 (ChAdOx1 nCoV-19) in healthy adults. For TCRbeta chain sequencing, PBMC samples from trial participants were taken at day 0 and at day 28 after the second dose. The trim is 1 base for V and 0 bases for J, with a gap of 9 bases between the germline ends. The CDR3 holds 15 amino acids from the cysteine to the phenylalanine. Just CDR3 DNA is preserved here, 45 bases in frame from base 1. The germline V gene sets CDR1 to SNHLY and CDR2 to FYNNEI. For this clone: Its antigen remains unidentified. Base quality data are lacking; no much larger clone is found one base away.

Sequencing used peripheral blood, obtained 28 days after the second AZD1222 dose. Rearrangement joined TRBV2 to TRBJ1-2, with the D gene call left open. This clonotype was obtained from an adult who received the AZD1222 COVID-19 vaccine. The nucleotides are TGTGCCAGCAGTGAAGTCGGCGAAGCTAACTATGGCTACACCTTC. Translated, it gives CASSEVGEANYGYTF.